The T cell receptor beta chain under discussion was sequenced for a study of shared clonotypes between healthy human individuals. Study-wide results and caveats: A limitation of the genetic and exposure-history diversity represented arose from few donors.

The healthy adult donors were HIV-negative and reported no recent acute infections or vaccinations. A word on this clone: Its specificity is unknown. The same CDR3 can be traced to other DNA sequences in this sample.

It was across several immunoSEQ plates that each subset's genomic DNA was evenly split. Generated by immunoSEQ multiplex PCR, the TCRdb table keeps only in-frame clones and is missing some. Found here are hundreds of thousands of clones, 70% to 80% of them singletons; the top ten hold around 13%. This receptor was taken from a woman between 40 and 55 years old in good health. Some clones in this sample may be carry-over from other donors' samples. The sample taken for sequencing was PBMCs.

For the CDR3, the DNA is TGTGCCAGCACGGGACTAGCCGGAGAAGGGGAGCAGTACTTC. Translating gives CASTGLAGEGEQYF. The gene calls are TRBV6-1 and TRBJ2-7, with TRBD2 matching over 9 bases. Germline trimming cut 7 bases from V and 7 bases from J; bases unmatched to any gene: 11. The CDR3 contains 14 residues. CDR1 and CDR2 (germline): MNHNS, SASEGT.